This TCR beta chain was recovered during a study of blood T cell repertoires in COVID-19. Study summary: The United States, Italy and Spain were the sources of the acute and convalescent COVID-19 samples. PBMCs, B-cell-depleted T cells, or T cells provided the cDNA or gDNA that made up the material.

This clone is medium-sized. In the original workflow: The assay estimated nucleated cells by amplifying reference gene primers. TCRdb's table, derived via immunoSEQ multiplex PCR, lists solely in-frame clones and lacks some. D and trimming were read from the DNA, whereas the V and J calls and clone size are those reported in that table. The repertoire holds some 130,000 clones, with 70% to 90% as singletons. Trimming cost V 4 bases and J 5 bases; bases outside gene matches: 10. Germline V gives CDR1 GTSNPN, CDR2 SVGIG (reference sequence). This CDR3 has 14 residues. The V gene is TRBV30, the J gene TRBJ2-7, with 8 bases fitting TRBD1. The origin of this receptor is a human donor in a cohort sampled during active COVID-19. The specimen sequenced was peripheral blood. The CDR3, as DNA: TGTGCCTGGAAGACAGGGGAGGAATTCGACGAGCAGTACTTC. Translated: CAWKTGEEFDEQYF.